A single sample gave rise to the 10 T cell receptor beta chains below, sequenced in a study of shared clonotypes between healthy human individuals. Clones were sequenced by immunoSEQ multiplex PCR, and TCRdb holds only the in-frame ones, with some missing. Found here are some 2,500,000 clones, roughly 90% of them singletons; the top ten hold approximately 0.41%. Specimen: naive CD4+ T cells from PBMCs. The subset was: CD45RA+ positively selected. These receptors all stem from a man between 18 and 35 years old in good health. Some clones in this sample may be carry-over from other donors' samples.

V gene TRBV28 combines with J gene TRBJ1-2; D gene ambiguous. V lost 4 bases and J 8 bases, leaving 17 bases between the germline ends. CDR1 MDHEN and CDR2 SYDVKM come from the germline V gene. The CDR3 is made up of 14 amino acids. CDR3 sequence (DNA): TGTGCCAGCAGTTCCCTGTTGGCTATGGAAGGCTACACCTTC. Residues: CASSSLLAMEGYTF.

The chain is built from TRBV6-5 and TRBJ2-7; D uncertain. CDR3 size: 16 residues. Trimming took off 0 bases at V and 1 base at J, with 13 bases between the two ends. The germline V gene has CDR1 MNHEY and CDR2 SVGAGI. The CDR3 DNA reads TGTGCCAGCAGTTACTCACGGACCACAGTATCCTACGAGCAGTACTTC. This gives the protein CASSYSRTTVSYEQYF.

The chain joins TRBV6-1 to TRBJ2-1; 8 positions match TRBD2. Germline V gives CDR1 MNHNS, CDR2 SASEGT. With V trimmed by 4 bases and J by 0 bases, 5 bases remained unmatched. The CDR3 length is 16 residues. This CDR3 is CASSGLSGNSYNEQFF. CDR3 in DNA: TGTGCCAGCAGTGGTCTTAGCGGGAACTCCTACAATGAGCAGTTCTTC.

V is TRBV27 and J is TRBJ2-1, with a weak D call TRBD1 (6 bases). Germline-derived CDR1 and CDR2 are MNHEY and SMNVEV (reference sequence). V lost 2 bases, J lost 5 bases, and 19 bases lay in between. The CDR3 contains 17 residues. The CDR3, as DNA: TGTGCCAGCAGTTTAATATCGATACAGGGATTTAACAATGAGCAGTTCTTC. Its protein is CASSLISIQGFNNEQFF.

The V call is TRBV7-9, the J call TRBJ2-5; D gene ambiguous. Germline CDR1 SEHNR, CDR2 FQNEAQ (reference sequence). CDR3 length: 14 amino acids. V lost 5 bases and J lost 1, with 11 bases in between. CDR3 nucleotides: TGTGCCAGCAGCCGTGCCCCGGCCCAAGAGACCCAGTACTTC. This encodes CASSRAPAQETQYF.

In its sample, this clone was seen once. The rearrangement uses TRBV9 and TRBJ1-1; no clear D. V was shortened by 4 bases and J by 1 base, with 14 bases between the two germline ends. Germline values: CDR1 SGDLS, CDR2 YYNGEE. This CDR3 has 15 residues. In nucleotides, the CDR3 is TGTGCCAGCAGCCCCAACCCCGTGGGGAACACTGAAGCTTTCTTT. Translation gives CASSPNPVGNTEAFF.

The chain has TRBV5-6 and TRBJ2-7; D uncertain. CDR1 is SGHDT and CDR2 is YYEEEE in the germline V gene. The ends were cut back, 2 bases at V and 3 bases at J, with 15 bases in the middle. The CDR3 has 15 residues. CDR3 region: CASSFWPPMYYEQYF. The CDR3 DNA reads TGTGCCAGCAGCTTCTGGCCCCCGATGTACTACGAGCAGTACTTC. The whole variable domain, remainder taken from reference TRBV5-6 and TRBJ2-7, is DAGVTQSPTHLIKTRGQQVTLRCSPKSGHDTVSWYQQALGQGPQFIFQYYEEEERQRGNFPDRFSGHQFPNYSSELNVNALLLGDSALYLCASSFWPPMYYEQYFGPGTRLTVT.

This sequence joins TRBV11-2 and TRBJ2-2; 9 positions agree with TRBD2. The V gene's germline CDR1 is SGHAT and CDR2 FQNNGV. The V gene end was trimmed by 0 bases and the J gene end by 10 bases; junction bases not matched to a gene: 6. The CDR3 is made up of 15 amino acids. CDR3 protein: CASSLEGGRATELFF. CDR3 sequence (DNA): TGTGCCAGCAGCTTAGAGGGCGGGAGGGCGACGGAGCTGTTTTTT.

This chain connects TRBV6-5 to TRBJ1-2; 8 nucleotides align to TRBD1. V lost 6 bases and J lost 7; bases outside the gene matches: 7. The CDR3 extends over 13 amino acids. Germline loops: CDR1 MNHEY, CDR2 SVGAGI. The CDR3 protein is CASSPTGDRGYTF. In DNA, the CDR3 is TGTGCCAGCAGCCCGACAGGGGACCGTGGCTACACCTTC.

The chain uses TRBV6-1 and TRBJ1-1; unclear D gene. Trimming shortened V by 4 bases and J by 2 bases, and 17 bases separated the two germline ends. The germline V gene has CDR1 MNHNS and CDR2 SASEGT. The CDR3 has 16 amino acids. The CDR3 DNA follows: TGTGCCAGCAGTGGTTCCTCTAGGCAAAATAACACTGAAGCTTTCTTT. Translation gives CASSGSSRQNNTEAFF.